The 8 T cell receptor beta chains given below trace back to one sample, sequenced in a study of T cell responses to AZD1222 COVID-19 vaccine. Here immunoSEQ multiplex PCR was the method, and the copy in TCRdb shows in-frame clones only, minus some. This table holds under 200,000 clones, 88% found once. This specimen was peripheral blood, taken on day 0 of AZD1222 vaccination. Receptor source: an adult in good health.

The chain combines TRBV4-3 with TRBJ1-1, with D possibly matching TRBD1 (5 bases). This CDR3 has 13 amino acids. The V gene lost 1 base and the J gene lost 7 bases, with 10 bases spanning the gap. The germline V gene has CDR1 LGHNA and CDR2 YSLEER. CDR3: CASSQVGTSEAFF. CDR3 DNA: TGCGCCAGCAGCCAAGTGGGGACCAGTGAAGCTTTCTTT.

This clone was seen a single time. V and J are TRBV5-1 and TRBJ1-1; D remains unclear. There are 11 residues in the CDR3. Germline V lookup: CDR1 SGHRS, CDR2 YFSETQ. V lost 7 bases, J lost 5 bases, and 9 bases lay in between. CDR3: CASAGYTEAFF. In DNA, the CDR3 is TGCGCCAGCGCTGGGTATACTGAAGCTTTCTTT.

The chain combines TRBV4-3 with TRBJ1-5; no firm D call. Germline V CDR1 and CDR2: LGHNA, YSLEER. There are 14 residues in the CDR3. V gave up 1 base and J gave up 5 bases, with 9 bases separating them. The CDR3 sequence: CASSQGTGYQPQHF. The CDR3 DNA sequence: TGCGCCAGCAGCCAAGGGACGGGTTATCAGCCCCAGCATTTT.

V gene TRBV29-1 combines with J gene TRBJ1-2; no firm D call. Trimming removed 2 bases at V and 7 bases at J, with 11 bases between. Per germline, CDR1 SQVTM and CDR2 ANQGSEA. The CDR3 length is 12 residues. The CDR3 loop is CSVETRPGGYTF. CDR3 nucleotide sequence: TGCAGCGTTGAAACTCGTCCGGGTGGCTACACCTTC. The whole variable domain, filled in from reference TRBV29-1 and TRBJ1-2, reads SAVISQKPSRDICQRGTSLTIQCQVDSQVTMMFWYRQQPGQSLTLIATANQGSEATYESGFVIDKFPISRPNLTFSTLTVSNMSPEDSSIYLCSVETRPGGYTFGSGTRLTVV.

This rearrangement joins TRBV4-2 to TRBJ2-7; tentatively, D is TRBD1 or TRBD2 (5 bases each). With 4 bases removed from V and 1 base from J, the gap between germline ends came to 20 bases. The CDR3 sequence is 17 residues long. Germline CDR1 LGHNA, CDR2 YNFKEQ. The CDR3 DNA follows: TGTGCCAGCAGCCGCGAAGTAACCGGGACGCCATCCTACGAGCAGTACTTC. Translated: CASSREVTGTPSYEQYF.

This chain links TRBV15 with TRBJ1-6; TRBD1 aligns across 8 bases. The CDR3 has 15 amino acids. Trimming cost V 6 bases and J 6 bases; bases outside gene matches: 7. Germline V gene sequence: CDR1 LNHNV, CDR2 YYDKDF (reference sequence). The CDR3 region is CATRSDRGGNSPLHF. The DNA of the CDR3 is TGTGCCACCAGATCCGACAGGGGTGGTAATTCACCCCTCCACTTT.

The chain recombines TRBV5-1 with TRBJ2-7; TRBD2 matches at 11 bases. Germline CDR1 is SGHRS and CDR2 is YFSETQ. The junction had 7 bases not matched to a gene; V was cut back by 4 bases and J by 4 bases. CDR3 length: 15 residues. CDR3 bases: TGCGCCAGCAGCGTAATAGCGGGAGGGCCGTACGAGCAGTACTTC. Encoded protein: CASSVIAGGPYEQYF.

The rearrangement links TRBV19 to TRBJ2-2; D is possibly TRBD2 (5 bases). This CDR3 contains 16 residues. Germline V gene data show CDR1 as LNHDA and CDR2 as SQIVND (reference sequence). With 3 bases removed from V and 7 bases from J, the gap between germline ends came to 18 bases. The CDR3 sequence: CASSIGFGGLGGELFF. The CDR3, as DNA: TGTGCCAGTAGTATCGGATTTGGCGGGTTGGGCGGGGAGCTGTTTTTT.